These 19 T cell receptor beta chains share one sample of origin, sequenced in a study of T cell repertoires in cytomegalovirus infection. From the reads, TCRdb called clonotypes with MiXCR, one entry per CDR3 protein. The repertoire holds nearly 650,000 distinct CDR3 sequences, with 20% to 25% as singletons. The sequencing input was CD8+ T cells from PBMCs. The source of these receptors is a human donor in good health (CMV status not recorded). Some clones in this sample may be carry-over from other donors' samples.

The rearrangement links TRBV6-5 to TRBJ1-5; 7 nucleotides agree with TRBD1. V lost 0 bases to trimming and J lost 7 bases; unmatched junction nucleotides: 3. Per germline, CDR1 MNHEY and CDR2 SVGAGI. The CDR3 consists of 14 residues. The CDR3 nucleotides read TGTGCCAGCAGTTACTCCCAGGGGGACCAGCCCCAGCATTTT. It encodes CASSYSQGDQPQHF.

This clonotype was detected ten times or more. The chain combines TRBV7-8 with TRBJ1-5, with TRBD1 matching over 9 bases. V dropped 5 bases and J dropped 9; count of bases not matched to a gene: 14. Germline CDR1 SGHVS, CDR2 FQNEAQ. The CDR3 spans 16 residues. The CDR3 nucleotides are TGTGCCAGCAGCAAAGGGGGGACAGGGAAAGGTCGGCCCCAGCATTTT. This encodes CASSKGGTGKGRPQHF.

This clonotype occurred many times. The V call is TRBV28, the J call TRBJ2-1; D is unresolved. With 5 bases removed from V and 15 bases from J, the gap between germline ends came to 8 bases. The CDR3 runs 9 residues. CDR1 and CDR2 from the germline V gene are MDHEN and SYDVKM. For the CDR3, the DNA is TGTGCCAGCAGTGTCCCTCCGTTCTTC. Amino acids: CASSVPPFF.

This clonotype was picked up many times. This sequence joins TRBV7-3 and TRBJ2-1, with 9 bases identical to TRBD1. The CDR3 is made up of 17 amino acids. Germline-derived CDR1 and CDR2 are SGHTA and FQGTGA. After removal of 1 base from V and 3 bases from J, the junction contained 7 bases not matched to a gene. CDR3 in DNA: TGTGCCAGCAGCTTAATCGGGGGACAGGGCATCTACAATGAGCAGTTCTTC. Its translation is CASSLIGGQGIYNEQFF.

This clonotype was observed a few times. The genes are TRBV12-3 or TRBV12-4 and TRBJ2-3; tentatively, D is TRBD1 or TRBD2 (6 bases each). The germline V and J ends were trimmed by 8 bases and 0 bases, with 18 bases remaining between them. CDR3 length: 16 residues. The CDR3 loop reads CASSPGGHHSTDTQYF. Here the CDR3 DNA reads TGTGCCAGCTCACCCGGGGGACACCATAGCACAGATACGCAGTATTTT.

This clonotype occurred a few times. The rearrangement joins TRBV6-5 to TRBJ2-7; D is ambiguous. Germline lookup yields CDR1 MNHEY and CDR2 SVGAGI. This CDR3 contains 13 residues. V gave up 7 bases and J gave up 0 bases, with 10 bases separating them. CDR3 region: CASTPRSSYEQYF. The CDR3 nucleotides read TGTGCCAGCACACCCAGGAGCTCCTACGAGCAGTACTTC.

This clonotype was observed once. V is TRBV27 and J is TRBJ1-2; D may be TRBD1 (5 bases). Trimming pared 5 bases from V and 6 bases from J, leaving 16 bases between. The CDR3 totals 14 residues. Germline loops: CDR1 MNHEY, CDR2 SMNVEV (reference sequence). In DNA form, the CDR3 reads TGTGCCAGCAGTCCGTCGGGGCCATATGATGGCTACACCTTC. Translation gives CASSPSGPYDGYTF.

A word on this clonotype: Being one base from a much bigger clone, this may be a read error. The V and J genes are TRBV7-6 and TRBJ2-1, with D perhaps matching TRBD2 (5 bases). Germline V lookup: CDR1 SGHVS, CDR2 FNYEAQ. The length of the CDR3 is 13 residues. CDR3 nucleotide sequence: TGTGCCAACAGCCCGAGCGGACACAATGAGCAGTTCTTC. Its translation is CANSPSGHNEQFF.

In its sample, this clonotype was seen once. V and J are TRBV29-1 and TRBJ2-5; 11 nucleotides align to TRBD2. The ends lost 3 bases at V and 4 bases at J; junction bases unmatched: 10. The germline V gene has CDR1 SQVTM and CDR2 ANQGSEA. This CDR3 contains 16 residues. CDR3 region: CSVEGLADHIRETQYF. The CDR3 DNA reads TGCAGCGTTGAGGGACTAGCGGATCATATACGAGAGACCCAGTACTTC.

V and J are TRBV7-9 and TRBJ2-1; 8 bases map to TRBD2. Germline V lookup: CDR1 SEHNR, CDR2 FQNEAQ (reference sequence). Trimming at V came to 11 bases and at J to 3 bases, leaving 9 bases not matched to a gene. The CDR3 sequence is 14 residues long. CDR3 in amino acids: CAGSGKTLYNEQFF. CDR3 nucleotides: TGTGCCGGTAGCGGGAAGACCCTCTACAATGAGCAGTTCTTC.

V usage is TRBV4-3 and J usage is TRBJ2-1; a weak D match, TRBD1 (6 bases). The CDR3 length is 13 residues. V was pared by 1 base and J by 15 bases, with 16 bases between. Germline V CDR1 and CDR2: LGHNA, YSLEER. As DNA, the CDR3 is TGCGCCAGCAGCCAAGCGGACAGAATTAAGCGGTTCTTC. Translating gives CASSQADRIKRFF.

This clonotype was counted a few times. The chain employs TRBV6-6 and TRBJ2-2; D gene ambiguous. The V end lost 4 bases, the J end lost 7 bases, and 7 bases lay between the germline ends. The CDR3 sequence is 12 residues long. Germline loops: CDR1 MNHNY, CDR2 SVGAGI (reference sequence). The CDR3 bases are TGTGCCAGCAGTTCCGTCGACGGGGAGCTGTTTTTT. This gives the protein CASSSVDGELFF.

This chain uses TRBV12-3 or TRBV12-4 with TRBJ2-6, with D maybe TRBD2 (6 bases). This CDR3 contains 16 residues. Trimming pared 1 base from V and 0 bases from J, leaving 7 bases between. The CDR3, as DNA: TGTGCCAGCAGTTTAGGGAGGGCCTCTGGGGCCAACGTCCTGACTTTC. Translating gives CASSLGRASGANVLTF.

This clonotype appeared many times. The genes are TRBV7-9 and TRBJ2-1, with TRBD2 matching 7 bases. The CDR3 covers 15 residues. The germline V gene encodes CDR1 SEHNR and CDR2 FQNEAQ (reference sequence). With 2 bases clipped from V and 6 bases from J, the junction kept 7 bases outside the gene matches. CDR3 sequence (DNA): TGTGCCAGCAGCTTAAGGACTAGACCGTCCAATGAGCAGTTCTTC. Protein product: CASSLRTRPSNEQFF.

This chain links TRBV9 with TRBJ2-1, with TRBD1 as a possible D gene (5 bases). The germline V gene has CDR1 SGDLS and CDR2 YYNGEE. The CDR3 runs 13 residues. Trimming left V 2 bases short and J 7 bases short, with 10 bases between. CDR3 sequence reads: CASSVGRFNEQFF. CDR3 bases: TGTGCCAGCAGCGTGGGGCGATTTAATGAGCAGTTCTTC. The full variable domain, completed using reference TRBV9 and TRBJ2-1, is DSGVTQTPKHLITATGQRVTLRCSPRSGDLSVYWYQQSLDQGLQFLIQYYNGEERAKGNILERFSAQQFPDLHSELNLSSLELGDSALYFCASSVGRFNEQFFGPGTRLTVL.

A remark on this clonotype: Relative to the germline gene, one junction end is altered; a read error may explain this. The chain recombines TRBV28 with TRBJ2-1, with TRBD2 matching 8 bases. This CDR3 region has 16 residues. Germline assignment: CDR1 MDHEN and CDR2 SYDVKM. This CDR3 reads CASSSPAGLDYDEQFF. The CDR3 bases are TGTGCCAGCAGCTCTCCCGCGGGACTAGACTACGATGAGCAGTTCTTC.

This clonotype appeared many times. The CDR3 region is CASSLRSGGQYNEQFF. DNA of the CDR3: TGTGCCAGCAGCTTACGAAGCGGGGGTCAATACAATGAGCAGTTCTTC. The V and J genes are TRBV7-9 and TRBJ2-1, with 8 positions matching TRBD2. Germline loops: CDR1 SEHNR, CDR2 FQNEAQ (reference sequence). Trimming took 2 bases from V and 4 from J; bases not matched to a gene: 7. The CDR3 has 16 amino acids.

This clonotype was picked up many times. The V gene is TRBV7-6, the J gene TRBJ1-1, with D unresolved. CDR3 length equals 15 residues. The germline V and J ends were trimmed by 1 base and 0 bases, with 9 bases remaining between them. Germline loops: CDR1 SGHVS, CDR2 FNYEAQ. CDR3 in amino acids: CASSLEGYLNTEAFF. DNA of the CDR3: TGTGCCAGCAGCTTAGAGGGCTACCTGAACACTGAAGCTTTCTTT.

This clonotype was detected only a few times. The chain combines TRBV28 with TRBJ2-7; the D gene is possibly TRBD1 (5 bases). CDR1 and CDR2 (germline): MDHEN, SYDVKM. The length of the CDR3 is 11 residues. The V end was cut by 11 bases, the J end by 4 bases, with 12 bases between. This CDR3 is CASGNLYEQYV. The CDR3 DNA reads TGTGCCTCAGGGAACTTATACGAGCAGTACGTC.